The 20 T cell receptor beta chains in this list originate from one sample, sequenced in a study of control samples from healthy donors and cancer patients. The method was immunoSEQ multiplex PCR; TCRdb's version includes in-frame clones alone and lacks a portion of them. This sample carries nearly 55,000 clones, around 97% of them seen once, and the ten largest clones take 1.5% to 2%. Material for sequencing was blood. The receptors stem from a woman aged 25 to 45 in good health.

The chain recombines TRBV13 with TRBJ2-2; D may be TRBD2 (6 bases). The CDR3 spans 12 residues. V lost 6 bases, J lost 6 bases, and 8 bases lay in between. Germline V gives CDR1 PRHDT, CDR2 FYEKMQ (reference sequence). CDR3 sequence reads: CASSREAGELFF. In DNA, the CDR3 is TGTGCCAGCAGTAGGGAGGCCGGGGAGCTGTTTTTT.

J is TRBJ2-7 and V is TRBV18, with 7 bases fitting TRBD1. The germline V gene encodes CDR1 KGHSH and CDR2 LQKENI. The CDR3 loop spans 14 amino acids. The V and J ends lost 1 base and 5 bases, in that order; junction bases with no gene match: 5. The CDR3 DNA follows: TGTGCCAGCTCACCACAGGGGGCGAACCACGAGCAGTACTTC. This gives the protein CASSPQGANHEQYF.

Here the CDR3 reads CASRSSDTQYF. Written as DNA, the CDR3 is TGTGCCAGTAGGTCCTCAGATACGCAGTATTTT. The chain recombines TRBV19 with TRBJ2-3; no reliable D call. V lost 6 bases to trimming and J lost 4 bases, with 5 bases between them. Germline CDR1 and CDR2: LNHDA and SQIVND (reference sequence). There are 11 residues in the CDR3.

The CDR3 DNA sequence: TGTGCCAGCTCACCTGGAGTAGCGGGACCCTCCTACGAGCAGTACTTC. It encodes CASSPGVAGPSYEQYF. The chain is built from TRBV18 and TRBJ2-7; 8 bases fit TRBD2. There are 16 residues in the CDR3. Germline V CDR1 and CDR2: KGHSH, LQKENI. Trimming at V came to 3 bases and at J to 0 bases, leaving 7 bases not matched to a gene.

The chain couples TRBV2 to TRBJ1-6; D is uncertain. The length of the CDR3 is 18 residues. Germline CDR1 and CDR2: SNHLY and FYNNEI. V was shortened by 4 bases and J by 7 bases, with 23 bases between the two germline ends. The CDR3 loop reads CASSAGSPTKPENSPLHF. DNA of the CDR3: TGTGCCAGCAGTGCCGGCAGTCCCACTAAACCCGAAAATTCACCCCTCCACTTT.

The J gene is TRBJ1-1, the V gene TRBV3-1 (or the pseudogene TRBV3-2), with D perhaps matching TRBD1 (5 bases). Germline V gene lookup returns CDR1 LGHDT and CDR2 YNNKEL (reference sequence). This CDR3 region has 14 residues. V was shortened by 7 bases and J by 4 bases, with 16 bases between the two germline ends. Here the CDR3 DNA reads TGTGCCAGCATCCCGCAGGGAGGGTTCACTGAAGCTTTCTTT. Translation gives CASIPQGGFTEAFF.

V gene TRBV7-3 combines with J gene TRBJ2-1, with TRBD2 matching over 9 bases. With 5 bases clipped from V and 5 bases from J, the junction kept 7 bases outside the gene matches. CDR1 is SGHTA, CDR2 FQGTGA, per germline. There are 15 residues in the CDR3. CDR3 bases: TGTGCCAGCAGCCTCTTAGCGGGAGAGAACAATGAGCAGTTCTTC. The encoded protein is CASSLLAGENNEQFF.

The gene calls are TRBV18 and TRBJ1-5, with unresolved D. With 2 bases removed from V and 0 bases from J, the gap between germline ends came to 8 bases. Germline CDR1 is KGHSH and CDR2 is LQKENI. The CDR3 spans 15 residues. The CDR3 reads CASSPVSGSNQPQHF. As DNA, the CDR3 is TGTGCCAGCTCACCAGTCTCGGGTAGCAATCAGCCCCAGCATTTT.

The rearrangement uses TRBV13 and TRBJ2-7; D gene ambiguous. Germline lookup yields CDR1 PRHDT and CDR2 FYEKMQ (reference sequence). The CDR3 is 15 amino acids. V was pared by 0 bases and J by 1 base, with 10 bases between. The CDR3 sequence is CASSLGERVSYEQYF. The CDR3 DNA sequence: TGTGCCAGCAGCTTAGGTGAACGGGTTTCCTACGAGCAGTACTTC.

The CDR3 spells CASSPPGIQPQHF. CDR3 DNA sequence: TGTGCCAGCTCACCACCCGGGATTCAGCCCCAGCATTTT. The rearrangement links TRBV18 to TRBJ1-5; D unclear. Trimming removed 0 bases at V and 6 bases at J, with 6 bases between. Germline-derived CDR1 and CDR2 are KGHSH and LQKENI. The CDR3 sequence is 13 residues long.

The chain links TRBV24-1 to TRBJ1-5; a possible D gene is TRBD1 (5 bases). V was trimmed by 5 bases and J by 1 base, leaving 11 bases between them. The V gene's germline CDR1 is KGHDR and CDR2 SFDVKD. The CDR3 is 15 residues long. DNA for the CDR3: TGTGCCACCAGTGGCAGGGCGGGAAGCAATCAGCCCCAGCATTTT. Protein product: CATSGRAGSNQPQHF.

The chain recombines TRBV13 with TRBJ2-1, with D maybe TRBD2 (7 bases). The CDR3 runs to 15 residues. Germline V gene data show CDR1 as PRHDT and CDR2 as FYEKMQ (reference sequence). V was pared by 8 bases and J by 2 bases, with 16 bases between. CDR3 bases: TGTGCCAGCTCTAGGGGGGGAGGACCCTACAATGAGCAGTTCTTC. Translated: CASSRGGGPYNEQFF.

The CDR3, as DNA: TGTGCCAGCAGAGATAGCGGGAGGGCCGGCGAGCAGTACTTC. This gives the protein CASRDSGRAGEQYF. The chain recombines TRBV2 with TRBJ2-7; 11 bases align to TRBD2. In germline, CDR1 is SNHLY, CDR2 FYNNEI. This CDR3 has 14 amino acids. After removal of 6 bases from V and 6 bases from J, the junction contained 7 bases not matched to a gene.

The chain recombines TRBV27 with TRBJ2-3, with 10 nucleotides matching TRBD2. There are 18 residues in the CDR3. V shed 0 bases and J 1 base; nucleotides not matched to a gene: 7. CDR1 MNHEY and CDR2 SMNVEV come from the germline V gene (reference sequence). The CDR3 protein is CASSLSSGTSARTDTQYF. Written as DNA, the CDR3 is TGTGCCAGCAGTTTATCTTCGGGGACTAGCGCCCGCACAGATACGCAGTATTTT.

This rearrangement joins TRBV25-1 to TRBJ1-1, with a possible D match to TRBD1 (6 bases). The germline V gene has CDR1 MGHDK and CDR2 SYGVNS. V lost 3 bases and J 4 bases, leaving 12 bases between the germline ends. The CDR3 spans 14 residues. In DNA, the CDR3 is TGTGCCAGCAGTGAGGCAGGGGAGGTCACTGAAGCTTTCTTT. Translating it yields CASSEAGEVTEAFF.

The CDR3 DNA is TGTGCCTGTCCACAGGGGATCGGCGGGGAGCTGTTTTTT. This encodes CACPQGIGGELFF. The chain is built from TRBV30 and TRBJ2-2; TRBD1 aligns across 7 bases. In germline, CDR1 is GTSNPN, CDR2 SVGIG (reference sequence). V was pared by 6 bases and J by 7 bases, with 8 bases of the junction left unmatched. The CDR3 runs 13 residues. Filled out from reference TRBV30 and TRBJ2-2, the complete variable domain reads SQTIHQWPATLVQPVGSPLSLECTVEGTSNPNLYWYRQAAGRGLQLLFYSVGIGQISSEVPQNLSASRPQDRQFILSSKKLLLSDSGFYLCACPQGIGGELFFGEGSRLTVL.

The V call is TRBV18, the J call TRBJ2-5; 7 bases line up with TRBD2. CDR3 length: 13 amino acids. Germline assignment: CDR1 KGHSH and CDR2 LQKENI. Unmatched junction bases numbered 2, after V lost 2 bases and J lost 5 bases. The chain's CDR3 is CASSPTGGETQYF. For the CDR3, the DNA is TGTGCCAGCTCACCAACCGGGGGGGAGACCCAGTACTTC.

J is TRBJ2-1 and V is TRBV2, with D unclear. Germline V lookup: CDR1 SNHLY, CDR2 FYNNEI. Trimming took off 7 bases at V and 8 bases at J, with 15 bases between the two ends. The CDR3 has 13 amino acids. The CDR3 protein is CASTGVKADEQFF. The CDR3 DNA reads TGTGCCAGCACTGGGGTCAAGGCGGATGAGCAGTTCTTC.

This clone has a handful of counts. V is TRBV21-1 and J is TRBJ2-7; the table's D gene call, TRBD2, was not cross checked with the DNA. TRBV21-1 is deemed a pseudogene. The CDR3 runs to 16 residues. CDR3 in amino acids: CASSKACGRASYEQYF. CDR3 bases: TGTGCCAGCAGCAAAGCGTGCGGGAGGGCCTCCTACGAGCAGTACTTC.

The chain's CDR3 is CASSLSKGRTEAFF. CDR3 nucleotides: TGCGCCAGCAGCCTTAGTAAAGGGAGAACTGAAGCTTTCTTT. This chain links TRBV4-1 with TRBJ1-1; D gene ambiguous. V lost 4 bases and J lost 5, with 14 bases in between. The CDR3 is 14 residues long. Germline V gene lookup returns CDR1 MGHRA and CDR2 YSYEKL.